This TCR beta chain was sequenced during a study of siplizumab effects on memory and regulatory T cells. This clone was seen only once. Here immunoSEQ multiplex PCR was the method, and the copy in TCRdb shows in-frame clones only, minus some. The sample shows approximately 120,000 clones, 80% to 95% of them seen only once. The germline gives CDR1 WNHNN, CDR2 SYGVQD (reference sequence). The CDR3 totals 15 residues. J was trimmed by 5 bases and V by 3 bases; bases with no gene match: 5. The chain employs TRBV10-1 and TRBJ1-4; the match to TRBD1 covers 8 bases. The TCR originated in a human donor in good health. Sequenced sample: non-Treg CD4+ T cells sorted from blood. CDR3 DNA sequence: TGCGCCAGCAGTGACCGGACAGGGCGGAATGAAAAACTGTTTTTT. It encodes CASSDRTGRNEKLFF.